These T cell receptor beta chains were read from a single sample in a study of blood T cells in healthy people across ages. One entry per CDR3 protein, called by TCRdb with MiXCR from the 5' RACE reads. The table includes hundreds of thousands of distinct CDR3 sequences, roughly 48% detected once. The sample comprised blood. The receptors were gathered from a man of 80 years or more in good health. Each CDR3 is given with its conserved first and last residue. Each record gives: clone size, V gene, J gene, D gene, CDR3 DNA, CDR3 protein. D genes are given only for firm matches. Some rows mark clone size as missing; the rest say once, few, many or name a class of expanded clone.

abundance: few
v_gene: TRBV5-1
j_gene: TRBJ2-6
d_gene: .
CDR3nt: TGCGCCAGCAGCTTGTTGACCTCTGGGGCCAACGTCCTGACTTTC
CDR3aa: CASSLLTSGANVLTF

abundance: .
v_gene: TRBV11-2
j_gene: TRBJ2-7
d_gene: TRBD1
CDR3nt: TGTGCCAGCAGCGCTACCCGGGACAGGGGGTACGAGCAGTACTTC
CDR3aa: CASSATRDRGYEQYF

abundance: .
v_gene: TRBV6-6
j_gene: TRBJ2-7
d_gene: TRBD2
CDR3nt: TGTGCCAGCAGTTACCTCGGACTAGCGGGTTACGAGCAGTACTTC
CDR3aa: CASSYLGLAGYEQYF

abundance: few
v_gene: TRBV7-9
j_gene: TRBJ2-3
d_gene: .
CDR3nt: TGTGCCAGCTCGGCGGGGTTCGGGACAGATACGCAGTATTTT
CDR3aa: CASSAGFGTDTQYF

abundance: few
v_gene: TRBV27
j_gene: TRBJ1-2
d_gene: .
CDR3nt: TGTGCCAGCAGCGTGAGCAGGACCTATGGCTACACCTTC
CDR3aa: CASSVSRTYGYTF

abundance: .
v_gene: TRBV24-1
j_gene: TRBJ2-3
d_gene: TRBD1
CDR3nt: TGTGCCACCAGTGACCTGTGGGACAGGGAAGATACGCAGTATTTT
CDR3aa: CATSDLWDREDTQYF

abundance: few
v_gene: TRBV5-1
j_gene: TRBJ2-3
d_gene: .
CDR3nt: TGCGCCAGCAGCTTGGAGGCAGGGAGGTCAGATACGCAGTATTTT
CDR3aa: CASSLEAGRSDTQYF

abundance: few
v_gene: TRBV20-1
j_gene: TRBJ2-1
d_gene: TRBD2
CDR3nt: TGCAGTGCTAGAGTTCCTAGCGGGATATTATACAATGAGCAGTTCTTC
CDR3aa: CSARVPSGILYNEQFF

abundance: .
v_gene: TRBV7-2
j_gene: TRBJ2-2
d_gene: .
CDR3nt: TGTGCCAGCTCTCTCTCCCGGGTCCCCGGGGAGCTGTTTTTT
CDR3aa: CASSLSRVPGELFF

abundance: many
v_gene: TRBV5-1
j_gene: TRBJ1-5
d_gene: .
CDR3nt: TGCGCCAGCAGCTTGGACAGGGGCAATCAGCCCCAGCATTTT
CDR3aa: CASSLDRGNQPQHF

abundance: .
v_gene: TRBV7-6
j_gene: TRBJ2-1
d_gene: TRBD1
CDR3nt: TGTGCCAGCGCCCCCGGGACAGGGCGCAATGAGCAGTTCTTC
CDR3aa: CASAPGTGRNEQFF

abundance: .
v_gene: TRBV9
j_gene: TRBJ2-1
d_gene: TRBD2
CDR3nt: TGTGCCAGCAGCGCCTGGACTAGCGTGGGGGATGAGCAGTTCTTC
CDR3aa: CASSAWTSVGDEQFF

abundance: .
v_gene: TRBV20-1
j_gene: TRBJ2-5
d_gene: TRBD2
CDR3nt: TGCAGTGCTAGAGTTAGCGGGGTAGAGACCCAGTACTTC
CDR3aa: CSARVSGVETQYF

abundance: .
v_gene: TRBV6-2/TRBV6-3
j_gene: TRBJ1-5
d_gene: .
CDR3nt: TGTGCCAGCAGTTACTCGAGTTTGCAGGGAAGGGCTCAGCCCCAGCATTTT
CDR3aa: CASSYSSLQGRAQPQHF

abundance: many
v_gene: TRBV6-5
j_gene: TRBJ1-4
d_gene: .
CDR3nt: TGTGCCAGCAGTTACTCGTTGGGCGGCGTTAATGAAAAACTGTTTTTT
CDR3aa: CASSYSLGGVNEKLFF

abundance: .
v_gene: TRBV20-1
j_gene: TRBJ2-7
d_gene: TRBD2
CDR3nt: TGCAGTGCTACTCCTAGCGGGAACTACGAGCAGTACTTC
CDR3aa: CSATPSGNYEQYF

abundance: .
v_gene: TRBV5-5
j_gene: TRBJ2-1
d_gene: .
CDR3nt: TGTGCCAGCAGCCAGATGAGATTAGGCGGCTGGGATGAGCAGTTCTTC
CDR3aa: CASSQMRLGGWDEQFF

abundance: .
v_gene: TRBV6-4
j_gene: TRBJ2-6
d_gene: .
CDR3nt: TGTGCCAGTAGTGTCGGGGGCGTCAACGTCCTGACTTTC
CDR3aa: CASSVGGVNVLTF

abundance: .
v_gene: TRBV27
j_gene: TRBJ1-2
d_gene: TRBD1
CDR3nt: TGTGCCAGCAGTGTAAGGACAGGGGCCCCTATAGATGGCTACACCTTC
CDR3aa: CASSVRTGAPIDGYTF

abundance: many
v_gene: TRBV12-3/TRBV12-4
j_gene: TRBJ2-7
d_gene: TRBD2
CDR3nt: TGTGCCAGCAGTTTAGGGGTGACTAGCGGGGTCTACGAGCAGTACTTC
CDR3aa: CASSLGVTSGVYEQYF

abundance: .
v_gene: TRBV6-2/TRBV6-3
j_gene: TRBJ2-7
d_gene: .
CDR3nt: TGTGCCAGCAGTTACCTCCTAGGGAACGAGCAGTACTTC
CDR3aa: CASSYLLGNEQYF

abundance: many
v_gene: TRBV6-5
j_gene: TRBJ2-6
d_gene: TRBD1
CDR3nt: TGTGCCAGCAGTTCCTTGGGACAGAGGGGCTCTGGGGCCAACGTCCTGACTTTC
CDR3aa: CASSSLGQRGSGANVLTF

abundance: .
v_gene: TRBV28
j_gene: TRBJ2-1
d_gene: TRBD2
CDR3nt: TGTTCCCTTGGGACTAGCGTTCGGGATGAGCAGTTCTTC
CDR3aa: CSLGTSVRDEQFF

abundance: .
v_gene: TRBV20-1
j_gene: TRBJ1-2
d_gene: .
CDR3nt: TGCAGTGCTGGAAGGGATGGGATGAGTGGCTACACCTTC
CDR3aa: CSAGRDGMSGYTF

abundance: few
v_gene: TRBV7-2
j_gene: TRBJ1-1
d_gene: .
CDR3nt: TGTGCCAGCAGCTTTACACCGAACACTGAAGCTTTCTTT
CDR3aa: CASSFTPNTEAFF

abundance: few
v_gene: TRBV24-1
j_gene: TRBJ2-1
d_gene: TRBD2
CDR3nt: TGTGCCACCAGTGATCGACTAGCGGGGGACAATGAGCAGTTCTTC
CDR3aa: CATSDRLAGDNEQFF

abundance: .
v_gene: TRBV7-2
j_gene: TRBJ1-1
d_gene: .
CDR3nt: TGTGCCAGCAGCTTTTCCCTGGACAGCCCTGAAGCTTTCTTT
CDR3aa: CASSFSLDSPEAFF

abundance: .
v_gene: TRBV4-2
j_gene: TRBJ2-3
d_gene: .
CDR3nt: TGTGCCAGCAGCCAAGATTCCCCACAGGGAGCAGATACGCAGTATTTT
CDR3aa: CASSQDSPQGADTQYF

abundance: .
v_gene: TRBV21-1
j_gene: TRBJ1-6
d_gene: .
CDR3nt: TGTGCCAGCAGCAGACAGGGGCGAAATTCACCCCTCCACTTT
CDR3aa: CASSRQGRNSPLHF

abundance: .
v_gene: TRBV14
j_gene: TRBJ2-1
d_gene: .
CDR3nt: TGTGCCAGCAGCCAAGCGCTGGCTTTCAGGGATGAGCAGTTCTTC
CDR3aa: CASSQALAFRDEQFF

abundance: .
v_gene: TRBV10-1
j_gene: TRBJ2-7
d_gene: .
CDR3nt: TGCGCCAGCAGTATGGGCTACGAGCAGTACTTC
CDR3aa: CASSMGYEQYF

abundance: .
v_gene: TRBV18
j_gene: TRBJ2-3
d_gene: .
CDR3nt: TGTGCCAGCTCACCGCAACAGGGCTCTAGCACAGATACGCAGTATTTT
CDR3aa: CASSPQQGSSTDTQYF

abundance: many
v_gene: TRBV20-1
j_gene: TRBJ2-1
d_gene: TRBD2
CDR3nt: TGCAGTGCTCCTCACCGGACTAGCGGGTCCTACAATGAGCAGTTCTTC
CDR3aa: CSAPHRTSGSYNEQFF

abundance: .
v_gene: TRBV3-1
j_gene: TRBJ1-5
d_gene: .
CDR3nt: TGTGCCAGCAGCCCATACAGAGATCAGCCCCAGCATTTT
CDR3aa: CASSPYRDQPQHF

abundance: many
v_gene: TRBV28
j_gene: TRBJ2-1
d_gene: .
CDR3nt: TGTGCCAGCAGCCAAGTCAGGAGGAGACGATCTTACAATGAGCAGTTCTTC
CDR3aa: CASSQVRRRRSYNEQFF

abundance: few
v_gene: TRBV20-1
j_gene: TRBJ2-7
d_gene: .
CDR3nt: TGCAGTGCTAGGTCGCTATTGAGACAGAGCCCCAGCGAGCAGTACTTC
CDR3aa: CSARSLLRQSPSEQYF

abundance: .
v_gene: TRBV5-5
j_gene: TRBJ2-7
d_gene: TRBD2
CDR3nt: TGTGCCAGCAGCCTCCTACTAGCGGGTATAACCTACGAGCAGTACTTC
CDR3aa: CASSLLLAGITYEQYF

abundance: .
v_gene: TRBV6-1
j_gene: TRBJ2-5
d_gene: .
CDR3nt: TGTGCCAGCAAACCGGGGGGCAACAATGAGCAGTACTTC
CDR3aa: CASKPGGNNEQYF

abundance: .
v_gene: TRBV6-2/TRBV6-3
j_gene: TRBJ2-1
d_gene: .
CDR3nt: TGTGCCAGCAGTTACGGACTTAAGGGGTCCGAGCAGTTCTTC
CDR3aa: CASSYGLKGSEQFF

abundance: .
v_gene: TRBV29-1
j_gene: TRBJ2-5
d_gene: TRBD1
CDR3nt: TGCAGCGCCACAGGGGGCTTACAAGAGACCCAGTACTTC
CDR3aa: CSATGGLQETQYF

abundance: .
v_gene: TRBV5-1
j_gene: TRBJ2-1
d_gene: .
CDR3nt: TGCGCCAGCAGGTATTGGGAAGGGGACAATGAGCAGTTCTTC
CDR3aa: CASRYWEGDNEQFF

abundance: .
v_gene: TRBV29-1
j_gene: TRBJ2-2
d_gene: TRBD1
CDR3nt: TGCAGCGTTGGAAGGACAGGGCCCGGGGAGCTGTTTTTT
CDR3aa: CSVGRTGPGELFF

abundance: many
v_gene: TRBV6-6
j_gene: TRBJ2-3
d_gene: TRBD2
CDR3nt: TGTGCCAGCAGTTACGTTGGCGGGAGAGGGGATACGCAGTATTTT
CDR3aa: CASSYVGGRGDTQYF

abundance: few
v_gene: TRBV5-1
j_gene: TRBJ2-1
d_gene: TRBD2
CDR3nt: TGCGCCAGCAGCCCAGACGGGGGGGGAGTCAATGAGCAGTTCTTC
CDR3aa: CASSPDGGGVNEQFF

abundance: .
v_gene: TRBV29-1
j_gene: TRBJ1-2
d_gene: .
CDR3nt: TGCAGCGGCCGACAACCGGACTATGGCTACACCTTC
CDR3aa: CSGRQPDYGYTF

abundance: .
v_gene: TRBV5-1
j_gene: TRBJ2-5
d_gene: TRBD1
CDR3nt: TGCGCCAGCAGCTTGGGAGGGACAGGTCTTGGAGAGACCCAGTACTTC
CDR3aa: CASSLGGTGLGETQYF

abundance: .
v_gene: TRBV27
j_gene: TRBJ2-7
d_gene: .
CDR3nt: TGTGCCAACAGTTTGGGCCGGGGGCTGACAGGGACCCCCTACGAGCAGTACTTC
CDR3aa: CANSLGRGLTGTPYEQYF

abundance: .
v_gene: TRBV12-3/TRBV12-4
j_gene: TRBJ1-2
d_gene: TRBD1
CDR3nt: TGTGCCAGCAGGACTACAGGGGCGGGTGGCTACACCTTC
CDR3aa: CASRTTGAGGYTF

abundance: .
v_gene: TRBV20-1
j_gene: TRBJ2-5
d_gene: .
CDR3nt: TGCAGTGCTAGGCTTGCGGGCATGGAGACCCAGTACTTC
CDR3aa: CSARLAGMETQYF

abundance: .
v_gene: TRBV6-5
j_gene: TRBJ2-7
d_gene: TRBD1
CDR3nt: TGTGCTAGCAGCTCACCGGGACAGGGCCGTCGCGAGCAGTACTTC
CDR3aa: CASSSPGQGRREQYF

abundance: few
v_gene: TRBV29-1
j_gene: TRBJ2-5
d_gene: .
CDR3nt: TGCAGCGTTACTAGTGCGGAGACCCAGTACTTC
CDR3aa: CSVTSAETQYF

abundance: .
v_gene: TRBV4-3
j_gene: TRBJ2-7
d_gene: .
CDR3nt: TGCGCCAGCAGCCAAGAGTCCGTAGGGGAGCAGTACTTC
CDR3aa: CASSQESVGEQYF

abundance: .
v_gene: TRBV20-1
j_gene: TRBJ1-2
d_gene: .
CDR3nt: TGCAGTGGTAGGAATGATGGATGGGGCAGCTATGGCTACACCTTC
CDR3aa: CSGRNDGWGSYGYTF